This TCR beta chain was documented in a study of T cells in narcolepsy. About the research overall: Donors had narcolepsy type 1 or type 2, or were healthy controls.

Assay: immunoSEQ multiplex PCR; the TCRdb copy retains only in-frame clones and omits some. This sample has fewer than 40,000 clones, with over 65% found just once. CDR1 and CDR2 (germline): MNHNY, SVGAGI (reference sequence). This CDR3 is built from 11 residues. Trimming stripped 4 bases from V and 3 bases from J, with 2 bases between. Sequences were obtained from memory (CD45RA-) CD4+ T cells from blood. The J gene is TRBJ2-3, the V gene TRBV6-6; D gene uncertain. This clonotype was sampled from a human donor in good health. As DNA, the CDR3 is TGTGCCAGCAGTTTAACAGATACGCAGTATTTT. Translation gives CASSLTDTQYF.